The 21 T cell receptor beta chains below all came from one sample that was sequenced in a study of lymphopenia after photon versus proton radiotherapy. Only in-frame clones appear in the TCRdb table, and some are missing; sequencing was by immunoSEQ multiplex PCR. The sample consists of approximately 150,000 clones, about 88% of them appearing once. The specimen was peripheral blood, collected from a patient treated with photon-based radiotherapy. These receptors were collected from a man aged 50-59 years with gastric cancer.

This clone was detected once. DNA for the CDR3: TGTGCCAGCACCGGGACGCTTCTCTCTGGAAACACCATATATTTT. Translated: CASTGTLLSGNTIYF. The chain links TRBV6-5 to TRBJ1-3; perhaps TRBD1 as D (5 bases). Germline CDR1 is MNHEY and CDR2 is SVGAGI. The germline V and J ends were trimmed by 7 bases and 0 bases, with 13 bases remaining between them. The CDR3 has 15 amino acids.

This chain connects TRBV2 to TRBJ2-1, with TRBD2 matching 11 bases. V gave up 2 bases and J gave up 1 base; unmatched junction bases: 4. In germline, CDR1 is SNHLY, CDR2 FYNNEI. The CDR3 covers 17 residues. The CDR3 region is CASSEPGLAASYNEQFF. For the CDR3, the DNA is TGTGCCAGCAGTGAACCGGGACTAGCGGCTTCCTACAATGAGCAGTTCTTC.

The V and J genes are TRBV5-8 and TRBJ2-1, with TRBD2 as a possible D gene (5 bases). V gave up 2 bases and J gave up 8 bases, with 8 bases separating them. The germline V gene has CDR1 SGHTS and CDR2 YDEGEE. This CDR3 is 12 amino acids long. CDR3 sequence: CASSFGSDEQFF. Written as DNA, the CDR3 is TGTGCCAGCAGCTTTGGGAGTGATGAGCAGTTCTTC.

This sequence joins TRBV25-1 and TRBJ2-3; 14 bases agree with TRBD2. The germline V gene has CDR1 MGHDK and CDR2 SYGVNS. The CDR3 covers 17 residues. J lost 4 bases, V lost 8 bases, and 11 bases had no gene match. The CDR3 DNA sequence: TGTGCCAGCGGAACACCACCGGGACTAGCGGGAGCAGATACGCAGTATTTT. It codes for CASGTPPGLAGADTQYF.

This clone has just a few counts. V usage is TRBV15 and J usage is TRBJ2-7, with D perhaps assigned TRBD1 or TRBD2 (6 bases each). CDR1 LNHNV and CDR2 YYDKDF come from the germline V gene (reference sequence). Trimming took off 2 bases at V and 2 bases at J, with 16 bases between the two ends. The CDR3 spans 16 residues. The CDR3 protein is CATSRNQRGPPYEQYF. CDR3 nucleotide sequence: TGTGCCACCAGCAGAAACCAACGGGGGCCCCCCTACGAGCAGTACTTC.

J is TRBJ2-6 and V is TRBV28, with D unclear. Germline V gives CDR1 MDHEN, CDR2 SYDVKM. V dropped 4 bases and J dropped 0 bases, with 7 bases sitting between them. The CDR3 sequence is 15 residues long. CDR3 in DNA: TGTGCCAGCAGTTATGAGCACTCTGGGGCCAACGTCCTGACTTTC. It encodes CASSYEHSGANVLTF.

This chain connects TRBV14 to TRBJ2-7, with 9 bases lining up with TRBD2. The V gene end was trimmed by 5 bases and the J gene end by 7 bases; junction bases not matched to a gene: 9. Looked up from germline, CDR1 is SGHDN and CDR2 is FVKESK. The CDR3 has 14 amino acids. For the CDR3, the DNA is TGTGCCAGCAGCTCCGGGACTAGCTCGAGGGAGCAGTACTTC. Translating it yields CASSSGTSSREQYF.

This clone occurred once. The chain is built from TRBV18 and TRBJ2-5; possible D gene TRBD1, 6 bases. The CDR3 has 16 amino acids. Looked up from germline, CDR1 is KGHSH and CDR2 is LQKENI. V was cut by 6 bases and J by 1 base, with 18 bases left in between. CDR3 DNA sequence: TGTGCCAGCTCTCTCGGGGCAGGGGCCTTCCAAGAGACCCAGTACTTC. Translating gives CASSLGAGAFQETQYF.

The chain uses TRBV2 and TRBJ2-3, with D unclear. Germline V gene data show CDR1 as SNHLY and CDR2 as FYNNEI. The CDR3 has 13 residues. Deletions cut 7 bases from V and 2 bases from J, with 10 bases between. The CDR3 spells CASTPRFTDTQYF. The CDR3 DNA reads as TGTGCCAGCACCCCCCGGTTCACAGATACGCAGTATTTT.

The chain has TRBV9 and TRBJ2-1, with D perhaps TRBD2 (6 bases). The germline CDR1 and CDR2 sequences are SGDLS and YYNGEE. The CDR3 covers 16 residues. The germline V and J ends were trimmed by 3 bases and 0 bases, with 13 bases remaining between them. CDR3 sequence (DNA): TGTGCCAGCAGCGCGTCTAGCGATAGCTCCTACAATGAGCAGTTCTTC. Amino acid sequence: CASSASSDSSYNEQFF. The full variable domain, completed using reference TRBV9 and TRBJ2-1, is DSGVTQTPKHLITATGQRVTLRCSPRSGDLSVYWYQQSLDQGLQFLIQYYNGEERAKGNILERFSAQQFPDLHSELNLSSLELGDSALYFCASSASSDSSYNEQFFGPGTRLTVL.

The chain recombines TRBV5-6 with TRBJ2-6, with TRBD2 matching 8 bases. The CDR3 consists of 18 residues. V shed 0 bases, J shed 0 bases, and the junction held 5 bases outside the gene matches. Germline CDR1 reads SGHDT; CDR2 reads YYEEEE. Written as DNA, the CDR3 is TGTGCCAGCAGCTTGGTAGCGGGACCCACCTCTGGGGCCAACGTCCTGACTTTC. This codes for CASSLVAGPTSGANVLTF.

This chain uses TRBV19 with TRBJ1-2; 9 positions agree with TRBD1. Germline CDR1 reads LNHDA; CDR2 reads SQIVND (reference sequence). The CDR3 consists of 14 residues. The J segment lost 5 bases and the V segment lost 3 bases, leaving 4 bases of the junction unmatched. CDR3 loop: CASSIGQGRYGYTF. The CDR3 DNA reads as TGTGCCAGTAGTATCGGACAGGGGAGATATGGCTACACCTTC.

The sample holds one count of this clone. The chain carries TRBV29-1 and TRBJ2-1; D may match TRBD1 or TRBD2 (5 bases each). The V and J ends lost 3 bases and 6 bases respectively, with 9 bases between them. Germline CDR1 SQVTM, CDR2 ANQGSEA. This CDR3 is 12 amino acids long. The CDR3 DNA sequence: TGCAGCGTTGAGGCAGGGAGCAATGAGCAGTTCTTC. Translation gives CSVEAGSNEQFF.

The V and J genes are TRBV18 and TRBJ2-7; D gene unclear. Germline V gene sequence: CDR1 KGHSH, CDR2 LQKENI. Trimming cost V 0 bases and J 1 base, with 10 bases left between them. This CDR3 region has 15 residues. The CDR3 is CASSPPEKGSYEQYF. The CDR3 DNA follows: TGTGCCAGCTCACCACCTGAGAAAGGTTCCTACGAGCAGTACTTC.

This clone appeared a single time. The chain joins TRBV28 to TRBJ2-1; 9 positions agree with TRBD2. CDR3 length equals 15 residues. V was clipped by 7 bases and J by 1 base; unmatched bases: 5. CDR1 and CDR2 from the germline V gene are MDHEN and SYDVKM. The CDR3 reads CASIISGSSYNEQFF. CDR3 DNA sequence: TGTGCCAGCATAATTAGCGGGAGTTCCTACAATGAGCAGTTCTTC.

The V and J genes are TRBV27 and TRBJ2-7; D is possibly TRBD1 (6 bases). V dropped 4 bases and J dropped 4 bases, with 14 bases sitting between them. Germline V gives CDR1 MNHEY, CDR2 SMNVEV (reference sequence). The CDR3 spans 14 residues. DNA of the CDR3: TGTGCCAGCAGTTGGACAGAGGGATCATACGAGCAGTACTTC. It translates to CASSWTEGSYEQYF.

This rearrangement joins TRBV19 to TRBJ2-3, with 8 bases aligning to TRBD2. The V and J ends lost 5 bases and 4 bases, in that order; junction bases with no gene match: 8. The CDR3 has 15 residues. Germline V gives CDR1 LNHDA, CDR2 SQIVND (reference sequence). The CDR3 spells CASSPRGLVSDTQYF. The CDR3 DNA follows: TGTGCCAGTAGTCCCCGGGGACTAGTTTCAGATACGCAGTATTTT. Variable domain in full (rest from reference TRBV19 and TRBJ2-3): DGGITQSPKYLFRKEGQNVTLSCEQNLNHDAMYWYRQDPGQGLRLIYYSQIVNDFQKGDIAEGYSVSREKKESFPLTVTSAQKNPTAFYLCASSPRGLVSDTQYFGPGTRLTVL.

This clone was picked up one time. CDR3 bases: TGTGCCAGCAGAGGTGAAGGGGAGGAAGCTTTCTTT. Amino acid sequence: CASRGEGEEAFF. The chain joins TRBV25-1 to TRBJ1-1, with D perhaps TRBD1 (5 bases). The CDR3 sequence is 12 residues long. Between the trimmed V and J ends, which lost 6 bases and 8 bases, there was a span of 13 bases. The germline V gene encodes CDR1 MGHDK and CDR2 SYGVNS. Full variable domain (missing parts from reference TRBV25-1 and TRBJ1-1): EADIYQTPRYLVIGTGKKITLECSQTMGHDKMYWYQQDPGMELHLIHYSYGVNSTEKGDLSSESTVSRIRTEHFPLTLESARPSHTSQYLCASRGEGEEAFFGQGTRLTVV.

The V and J genes are TRBV4-2 and TRBJ2-1; possibly TRBD2 for D (6 bases). The CDR3 has 17 amino acids. Germline CDR1 and CDR2: LGHNA and YNFKEQ. Trimming removed 2 bases at V and 2 bases at J, with 16 bases between. The CDR3 DNA reads TGTGCCAGCAGCCAAAATGAGGAGGGCCTCACCTACAATGAGCAGTTCTTC. Amino acids: CASSQNEEGLTYNEQFF.

The chain joins TRBV18 to TRBJ1-1, with TRBD1 matching 9 bases. Trimming at V came to 2 bases and at J to 8 bases, leaving 3 bases not matched to a gene. Germline CDR1 is KGHSH and CDR2 is LQKENI. The CDR3 has 13 amino acids. This chain's CDR3 is CASSPSGTGEAFF. The CDR3 nucleotides are TGTGCCAGCTCACCATCCGGGACAGGGGAAGCTTTCTTT.

This chain connects TRBV2 to TRBJ2-3, with D maybe TRBD2 (5 bases). Trimming removed 4 bases at V and 0 bases at J, with 8 bases between. Per the germline V gene, CDR1 is SNHLY and CDR2 is FYNNEI. The CDR3 consists of 14 residues. This chain's CDR3 is CASSGGPSTDTQYF. Written as DNA, the CDR3 is TGTGCCAGCAGTGGCGGGCCTAGCACAGATACGCAGTATTTT.